Each of the 14 T cell receptor beta chains below was sequenced from the same sample in a study of OX40 agonist ivuxolimab in advanced cancers. Data came from immunoSEQ multiplex PCR; TCRdb stores just in-frame clones and leaves some out. Among roughly 80,000 clones listed, approximately 87% were seen once. This sample comprised CD4+ or CD8+ T cells sorted from blood, obtained in a trial of the OX40 agonist ivuxolimab. These receptors were obtained from an adult with an advanced solid tumor such as melanoma, head and neck, liver or kidney cancer.

The rearrangement links TRBV7-2 to TRBJ2-3; D tentatively reads TRBD1 or TRBD2 (7 bases each). Germline V gene data show CDR1 as SGHTA and CDR2 as FQGNSA. Trimming stripped 5 bases from V and 4 bases from J, with 19 bases between. There are 16 residues in the CDR3. The CDR3 is CASSPTQTGRADTQYF. The CDR3 DNA reads as TGTGCCAGCAGCCCCACCCAGACAGGGAGGGCAGATACGCAGTATTTT.

The chain links TRBV29-1 to TRBJ1-2; no firm D call. Germline-derived CDR1 and CDR2 are SQVTM and ANQGSEA. The V end lost 3 bases, the J end lost 5 bases, and 13 bases lay between the germline ends. This CDR3 region has 13 residues. The CDR3: CSVDEETKYGYTF. The DNA for the CDR3 is TGCAGCGTTGATGAGGAAACCAAGTATGGCTACACCTTC.

The chain recombines TRBV30 with TRBJ2-5; 8 bases are a match to TRBD1. This CDR3 is 14 amino acids long. The V gene end was trimmed by 3 bases and the J gene end by 3 bases; junction bases not matched to a gene: 6. CDR1 and CDR2 (germline): GTSNPN, SVGIG (reference sequence). The CDR3 is CAWSPGQGKETQYF. The DNA of the CDR3 is TGTGCCTGGAGCCCCGGACAGGGAAAAGAGACCCAGTACTTC.

In its sample, this clone was seen a few times. The chain uses TRBV7-2 and TRBJ2-1, with 10 bases fitting TRBD2. The V gene's germline CDR1 is SGHTA and CDR2 FQGNSA. V lost 5 bases to trimming and J lost 5 bases; unmatched junction nucleotides: 6. CDR3 size: 15 residues. The CDR3 protein is CASSALAGVNNEQFF. CDR3 sequence (DNA): TGTGCCAGCAGCGCCCTAGCGGGGGTCAACAATGAGCAGTTCTTC.

The chain has TRBV9 and TRBJ2-3; 8 bases match TRBD2. V lost 2 bases to trimming and J lost 3 bases; unmatched junction nucleotides: 11. Germline V gene lookup returns CDR1 SGDLS and CDR2 YYNGEE. CDR3 length: 17 residues. CDR3 amino acids: CASSVSTGGAITDTQYF. Here the CDR3 DNA reads TGTGCCAGCAGCGTGTCCACCGGGGGGGCCATAACAGATACGCAGTATTTT. Based on the CDR3 plus reference TRBV9 and TRBJ2-3, the full variable domain is DSGVTQTPKHLITATGQRVTLRCSPRSGDLSVYWYQQSLDQGLQFLIQYYNGEERAKGNILERFSAQQFPDLHSELNLSSLELGDSALYFCASSVSTGGAITDTQYFGPGTRLTVL.

V is TRBV6-6 and J is TRBJ1-5; D is possibly TRBD1 (5 bases). V was cut by 5 bases and J by 4 bases, with 12 bases left in between. Germline V lookup: CDR1 MNHNY, CDR2 SVGAGI (reference sequence). The CDR3 contains 14 residues. The CDR3 DNA sequence: TGTGCCAGCAGTCGACGGGACTTAAATCAGCCCCAGCATTTT. Translated: CASSRRDLNQPQHF.

V and J are TRBV21-1 and TRBJ2-7; the table's D call of TRBD2 was not tested on the DNA. TRBV21-1 constitutes a pseudogene. This CDR3 spans 15 amino acids. CDR3: CASSKVEAASYEQYF. CDR3 coding DNA: TGTGCCAGCAGCAAAGTGGAGGCGGCGAGCTACGAGCAGTACTTC.

V gene TRBV7-2 combines with J gene TRBJ2-7, with TRBD1 identical over 10 bases. CDR1 and CDR2 from the germline V gene are SGHTA and FQGNSA. The CDR3 is 14 amino acids. V lost 5 bases and J lost 3; bases outside the gene matches: 4. DNA for the CDR3: TGTGCCAGCAGCCTCGACAGGGGGCGCTACGAGCAGTACTTC. Amino acid sequence: CASSLDRGRYEQYF.

The V and J genes are TRBV19 and TRBJ1-5; weak D call: TRBD1 (5 bases). The CDR3 runs to 14 residues. V lost 0 bases to trimming and J lost 6 bases, with 9 bases between them. Germline CDR1 and CDR2: LNHDA and SQIVND (reference sequence). The CDR3 spells CASSIEQGGQPQHF. Here the CDR3 DNA reads TGTGCCAGTAGTATAGAGCAGGGAGGTCAGCCCCAGCATTTT.

The rearrangement joins TRBV19 to TRBJ2-3; 8 nucleotides align to TRBD2. The CDR3 spans 14 residues. CDR1 is LNHDA and CDR2 is SQIVND in the germline V gene (reference sequence). The trim removed 6 bases at V and 2 bases at J, leaving 4 bases unmatched. Here the CDR3 reads CASRRGGNTDTQYF. The CDR3 region has the DNA TGTGCCAGTAGGCGCGGGGGGAACACAGATACGCAGTATTTT.

This chain links TRBV2 with TRBJ1-3; D possibly corresponds to TRBD1 (5 bases). The CDR3 is 12 amino acids. The V gene lost 5 bases and the J gene lost 4 bases, with 6 bases spanning the gap. The germline gives CDR1 SNHLY, CDR2 FYNNEI. CDR3 nucleotides: TGTGCCAGCAGTCAGGGCGGAAACACCATATATTTT. Translation gives CASSQGGNTIYF.

The chain carries TRBV7-9 and TRBJ2-7, with D perhaps given as TRBD1 or TRBD2 (5 bases each). In germline, CDR1 is SEHNR, CDR2 FQNEAQ (reference sequence). With 3 bases removed from V and 0 bases from J, the gap between germline ends came to 9 bases. The CDR3 sequence is 14 residues long. The CDR3, as DNA: TGTGCCAGCAGCTTCCAGGGAGACTCCTACGAGCAGTACTTC. It codes for CASSFQGDSYEQYF.

The chain joins TRBV18 to TRBJ1-2; a possible D gene is TRBD1 (6 bases). Between the trimmed V and J ends, which lost 2 bases and 4 bases, there was a span of 20 bases. This CDR3 is 17 amino acids long. Germline CDR1 reads KGHSH; CDR2 reads LQKENI. CDR3 sequence: CASSPNPQGIGAYGYTF. CDR3 sequence (DNA): TGTGCCAGCTCACCAAACCCACAGGGAATCGGGGCCTATGGCTACACCTTC.

This clone was detected once. The genes are TRBV6-6 and TRBJ2-2; either TRBD1 or TRBD2 may supply D (6 bases each). Trimming left V 2 bases short and J 5 bases short, with 9 bases between. CDR1 and CDR2 from the germline V gene are MNHNY and SVGAGI (reference sequence). CDR3 size: 14 residues. The DNA for the CDR3 is TGTGCCAGCAGTTACGGGGGGCGGACCGGGGAGCTGTTTTTT. This encodes CASSYGGRTGELFF.